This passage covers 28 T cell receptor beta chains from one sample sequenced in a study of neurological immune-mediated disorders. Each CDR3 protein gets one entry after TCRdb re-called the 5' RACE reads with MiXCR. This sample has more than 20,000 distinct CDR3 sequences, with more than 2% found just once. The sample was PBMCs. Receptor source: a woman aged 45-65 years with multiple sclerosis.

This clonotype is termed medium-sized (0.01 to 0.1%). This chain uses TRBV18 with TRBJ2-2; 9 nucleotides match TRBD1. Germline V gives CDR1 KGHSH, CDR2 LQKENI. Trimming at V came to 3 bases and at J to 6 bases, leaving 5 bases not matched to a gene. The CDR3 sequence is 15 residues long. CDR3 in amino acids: CASSPEQGAPGELFF. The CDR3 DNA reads TGTGCCAGCTCACCGGAACAGGGGGCTCCCGGGGAGCTGTTTTTT.

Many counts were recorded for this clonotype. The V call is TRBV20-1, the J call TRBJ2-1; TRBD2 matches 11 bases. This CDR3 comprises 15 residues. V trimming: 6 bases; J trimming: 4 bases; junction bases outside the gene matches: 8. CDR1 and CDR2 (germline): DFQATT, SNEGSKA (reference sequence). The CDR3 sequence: CSARKTSGVYNEQFF. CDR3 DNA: TGCAGTGCGCGCAAGACTAGCGGGGTATACAATGAGCAGTTCTTC.

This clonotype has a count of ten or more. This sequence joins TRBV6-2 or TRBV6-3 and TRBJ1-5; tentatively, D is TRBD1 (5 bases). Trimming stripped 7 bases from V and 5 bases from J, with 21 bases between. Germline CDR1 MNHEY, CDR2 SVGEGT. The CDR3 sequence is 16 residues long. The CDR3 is CASTSPRGGIDQPQHF. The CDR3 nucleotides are TGTGCCAGCACCTCCCCTCGCGGGGGGATTGATCAGCCCCAGCATTTT.

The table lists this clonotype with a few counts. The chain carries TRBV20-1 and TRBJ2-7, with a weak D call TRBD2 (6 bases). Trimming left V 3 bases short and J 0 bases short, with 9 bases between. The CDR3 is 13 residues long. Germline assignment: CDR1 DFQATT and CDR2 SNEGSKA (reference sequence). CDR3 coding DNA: TGCAGTGCTAGCCTCGGGAGCTCCTACGAGCAGTACTTC. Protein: CSASLGSSYEQYF.

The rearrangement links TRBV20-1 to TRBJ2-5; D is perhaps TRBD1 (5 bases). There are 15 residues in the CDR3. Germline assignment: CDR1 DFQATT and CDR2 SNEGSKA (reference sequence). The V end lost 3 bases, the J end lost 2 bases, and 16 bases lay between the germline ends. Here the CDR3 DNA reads TGCAGTGCTAGTCCCCTGACAGTAAAACAAGAGACCCAGTACTTC. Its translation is CSASPLTVKQETQYF.

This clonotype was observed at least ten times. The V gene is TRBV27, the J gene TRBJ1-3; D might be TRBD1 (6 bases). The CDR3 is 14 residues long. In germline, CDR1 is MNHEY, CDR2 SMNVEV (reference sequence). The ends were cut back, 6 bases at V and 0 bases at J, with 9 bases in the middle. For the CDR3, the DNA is TGTGCCAGCAGACAGGGTCCCTCTGGAAACACCATATATTTT. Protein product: CASRQGPSGNTIYF.

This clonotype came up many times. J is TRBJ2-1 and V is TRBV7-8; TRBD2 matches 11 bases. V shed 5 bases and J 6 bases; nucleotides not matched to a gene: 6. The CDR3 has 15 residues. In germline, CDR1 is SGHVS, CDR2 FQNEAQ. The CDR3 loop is CASSPLAGGGNEQFF. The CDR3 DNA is TGTGCCAGCAGCCCCCTAGCGGGAGGAGGCAATGAGCAGTTCTTC.

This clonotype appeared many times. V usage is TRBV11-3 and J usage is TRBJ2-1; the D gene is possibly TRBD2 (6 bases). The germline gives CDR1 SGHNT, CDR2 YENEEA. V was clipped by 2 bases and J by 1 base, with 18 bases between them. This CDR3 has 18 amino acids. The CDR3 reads CASSLWEGLAISYNEQFF. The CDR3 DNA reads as TGTGCCAGCAGCTTATGGGAAGGGCTAGCGATTTCCTACAATGAGCAGTTCTTC.

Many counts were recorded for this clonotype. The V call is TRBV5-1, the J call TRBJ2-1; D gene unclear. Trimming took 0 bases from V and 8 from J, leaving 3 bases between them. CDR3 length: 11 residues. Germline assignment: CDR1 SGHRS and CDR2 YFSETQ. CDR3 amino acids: CASSLEHEQFF. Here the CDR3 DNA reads TGCGCCAGCAGCTTGGAACATGAGCAGTTCTTC.

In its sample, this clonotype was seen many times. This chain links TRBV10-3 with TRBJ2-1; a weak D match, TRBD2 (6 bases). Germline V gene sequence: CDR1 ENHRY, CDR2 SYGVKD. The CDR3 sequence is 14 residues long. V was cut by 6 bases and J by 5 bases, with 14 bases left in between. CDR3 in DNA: TGTGCCATCAGGGACTACAGTCTGCACAATGAGCAGTTCTTC. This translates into CAIRDYSLHNEQFF.

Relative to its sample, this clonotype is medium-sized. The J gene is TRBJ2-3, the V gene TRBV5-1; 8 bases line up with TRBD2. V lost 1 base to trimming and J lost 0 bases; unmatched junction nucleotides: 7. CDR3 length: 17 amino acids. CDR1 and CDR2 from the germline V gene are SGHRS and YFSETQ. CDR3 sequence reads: CASSLLGAGGSTDTQYF. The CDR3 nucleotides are TGCGCCAGCAGCTTGCTAGGCGCGGGGGGAAGCACAGATACGCAGTATTTT.

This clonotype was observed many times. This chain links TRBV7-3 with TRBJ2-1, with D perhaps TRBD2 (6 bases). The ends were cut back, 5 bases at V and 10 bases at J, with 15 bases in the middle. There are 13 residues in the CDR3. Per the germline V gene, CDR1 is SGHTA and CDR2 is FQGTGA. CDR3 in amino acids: CASSPKLGGEQFF. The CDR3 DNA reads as TGTGCCAGCAGCCCAAAATTGGGGGGAGAGCAGTTCTTC.

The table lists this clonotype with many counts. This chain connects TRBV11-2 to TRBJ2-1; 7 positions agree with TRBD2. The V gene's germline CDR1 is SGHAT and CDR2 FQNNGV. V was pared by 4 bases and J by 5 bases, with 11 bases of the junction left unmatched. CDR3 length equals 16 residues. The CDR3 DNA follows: TGTGCCAGCAGCTACGGTTCCGGCGGGAGCCACAATGAGCAGTTCTTC. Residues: CASSYGSGGSHNEQFF.

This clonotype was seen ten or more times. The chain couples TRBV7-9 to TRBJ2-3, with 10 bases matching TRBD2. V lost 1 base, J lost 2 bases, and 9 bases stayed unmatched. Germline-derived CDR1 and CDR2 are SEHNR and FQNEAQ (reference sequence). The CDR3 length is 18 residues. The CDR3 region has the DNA TGTGCCAGCAGCTTAGTTCTGGAGACTAGCGGGCCCACAGATACGCAGTATTTT. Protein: CASSLVLETSGPTDTQYF.

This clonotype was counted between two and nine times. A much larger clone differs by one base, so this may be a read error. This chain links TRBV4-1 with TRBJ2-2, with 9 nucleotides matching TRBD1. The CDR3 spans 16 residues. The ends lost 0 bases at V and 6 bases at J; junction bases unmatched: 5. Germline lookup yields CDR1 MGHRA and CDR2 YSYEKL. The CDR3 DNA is TGCGCCAGCAGCCAAGAAGACAGGGGGAAAGCCGGGGAGCTGTTTTTT. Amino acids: CASSQEDRGKAGELFF.

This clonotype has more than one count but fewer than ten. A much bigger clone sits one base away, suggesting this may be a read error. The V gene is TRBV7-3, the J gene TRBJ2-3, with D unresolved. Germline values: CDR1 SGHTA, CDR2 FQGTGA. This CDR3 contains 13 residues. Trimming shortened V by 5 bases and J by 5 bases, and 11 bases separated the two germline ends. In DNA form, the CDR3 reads TGTGCCAGCAGCCCCGGAAATAAAGATACGCAGTATTTT. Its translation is CASSPGNKDTQYF.

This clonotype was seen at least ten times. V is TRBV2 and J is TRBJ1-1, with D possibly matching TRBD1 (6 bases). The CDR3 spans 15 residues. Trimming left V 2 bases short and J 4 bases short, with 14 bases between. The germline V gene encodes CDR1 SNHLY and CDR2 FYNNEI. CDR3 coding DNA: TGTGCCAGCAGTGAAAACTTGGGGGCAAGCACTGAAGCTTTCTTT. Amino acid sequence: CASSENLGASTEAFF.

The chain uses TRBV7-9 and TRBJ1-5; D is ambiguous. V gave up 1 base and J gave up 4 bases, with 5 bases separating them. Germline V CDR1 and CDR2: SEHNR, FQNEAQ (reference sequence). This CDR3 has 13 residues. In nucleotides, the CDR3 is TGTGCCAGCAGCTTAGTTGGGAATCAGCCCCAGCATTTT. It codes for CASSLVGNQPQHF. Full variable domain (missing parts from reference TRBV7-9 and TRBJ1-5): DTGVSQNPRHKITKRGQNVTFRCDPISEHNRLYWYRQTLGQGPEFLTYFQNEAQLEKSRLLSDRFSAERPKGSFSTLEIQRTEQGDSAMYLCASSLVGNQPQHFGDGTRLSIL.

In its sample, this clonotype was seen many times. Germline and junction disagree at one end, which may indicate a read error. CDR3 protein: CSATTGGNQPQNF. The CDR3 DNA follows: TGCAGTGCTACGACAGGGGGCAATCAGCCCCAGAATTTT. The chain recombines TRBV20-1 with TRBJ1-5, with 10 bases fitting TRBD1. The germline gives CDR1 DFQATT, CDR2 SNEGSKA (reference sequence). The CDR3 sequence is 13 residues long.

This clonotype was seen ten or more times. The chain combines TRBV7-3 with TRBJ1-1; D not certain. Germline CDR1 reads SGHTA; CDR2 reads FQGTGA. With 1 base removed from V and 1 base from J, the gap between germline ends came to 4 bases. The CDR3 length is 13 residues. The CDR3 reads CASSLIENTEAFF. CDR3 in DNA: TGTGCCAGCAGCTTAATAGAGAACACTGAAGCTTTCTTT.

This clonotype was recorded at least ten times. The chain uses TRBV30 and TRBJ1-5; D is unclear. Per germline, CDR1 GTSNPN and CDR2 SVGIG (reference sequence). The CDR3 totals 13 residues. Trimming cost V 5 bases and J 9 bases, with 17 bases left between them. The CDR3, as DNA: TGTGCCTGGGCCCCGACACCAGGTCCGCCCCAGCATTTT. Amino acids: CAWAPTPGPPQHF. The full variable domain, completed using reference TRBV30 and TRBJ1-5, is SQTIHQWPATLVQPVGSPLSLECTVEGTSNPNLYWYRQAAGRGLQLLFYSVGIGQISSEVPQNLSASRPQDRQFILSSKKLLLSDSGFYLCAWAPTPGPPQHFGDGTRLSIL.

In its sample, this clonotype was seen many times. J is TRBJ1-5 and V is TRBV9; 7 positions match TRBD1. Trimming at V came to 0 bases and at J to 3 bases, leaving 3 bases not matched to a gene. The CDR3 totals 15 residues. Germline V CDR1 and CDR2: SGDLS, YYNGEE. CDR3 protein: CASSVGTGHNQPQHF. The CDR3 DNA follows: TGTGCCAGCAGCGTAGGGACAGGACACAATCAGCCCCAGCATTTT. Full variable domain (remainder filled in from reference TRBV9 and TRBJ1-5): DSGVTQTPKHLITATGQRVTLRCSPRSGDLSVYWYQQSLDQGLQFLIQYYNGEERAKGNILERFSAQQFPDLHSELNLSSLELGDSALYFCASSVGTGHNQPQHFGDGTRLSIL.

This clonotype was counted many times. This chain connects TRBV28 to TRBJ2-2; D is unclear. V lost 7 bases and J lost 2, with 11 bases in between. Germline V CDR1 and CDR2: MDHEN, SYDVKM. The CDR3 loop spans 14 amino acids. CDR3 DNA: TGTGCCAGCAACCCCCCACTTAACACCGGGGAGCTGTTTTTT. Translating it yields CASNPPLNTGELFF. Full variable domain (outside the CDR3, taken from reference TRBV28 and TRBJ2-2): DVKVTQSSRYLVKRTGEKVFLECVQDMDHENMFWYRQDPGLGLRLIYFSYDVKMKEKGDIPEGYSVSREKKERFSLILESASTNQTSMYLCASNPPLNTGELFFGEGSRLTVL.

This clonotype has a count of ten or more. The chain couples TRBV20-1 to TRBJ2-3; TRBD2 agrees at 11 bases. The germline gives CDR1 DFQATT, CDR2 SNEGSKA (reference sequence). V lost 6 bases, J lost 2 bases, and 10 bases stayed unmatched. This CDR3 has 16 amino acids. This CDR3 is CSAQTSGAKLTDTQYF. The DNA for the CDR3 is TGCAGTGCCCAGACTAGCGGGGCAAAACTCACAGATACGCAGTATTTT.

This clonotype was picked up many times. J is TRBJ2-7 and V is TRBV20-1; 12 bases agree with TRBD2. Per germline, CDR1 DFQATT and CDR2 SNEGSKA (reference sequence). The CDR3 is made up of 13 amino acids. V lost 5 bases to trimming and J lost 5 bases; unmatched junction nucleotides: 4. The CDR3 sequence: CSAPRTSGNEQYF. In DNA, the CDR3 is TGCAGTGCTCCAAGGACTAGCGGGAACGAGCAGTACTTC.

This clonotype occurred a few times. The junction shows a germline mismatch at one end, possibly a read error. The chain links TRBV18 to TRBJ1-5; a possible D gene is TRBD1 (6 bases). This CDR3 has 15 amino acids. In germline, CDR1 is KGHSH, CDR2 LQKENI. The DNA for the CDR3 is TGTGCCAGCTCACTTGACAGGTTAAGCAATCAGCCCCAGAATTTT. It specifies CASSLDRLSNQPQNF.

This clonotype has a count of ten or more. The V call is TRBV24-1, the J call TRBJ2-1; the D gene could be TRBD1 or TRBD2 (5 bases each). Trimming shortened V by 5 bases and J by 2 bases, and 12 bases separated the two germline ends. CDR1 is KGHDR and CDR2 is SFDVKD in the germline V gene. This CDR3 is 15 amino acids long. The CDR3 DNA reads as TGTGCCACCAGTGGCGCCGGGGCAGCCTACAATGAGCAGTTCTTC. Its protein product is CATSGAGAAYNEQFF.

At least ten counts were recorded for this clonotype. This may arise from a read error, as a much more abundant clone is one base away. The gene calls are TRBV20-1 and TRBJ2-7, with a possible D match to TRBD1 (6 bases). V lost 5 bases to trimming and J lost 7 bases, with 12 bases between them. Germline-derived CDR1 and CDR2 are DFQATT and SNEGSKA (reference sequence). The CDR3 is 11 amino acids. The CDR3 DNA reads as TGCAGTGCTTTACAGGGTAAAGAGCAGTACTTC. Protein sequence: CSALQGKEQYF.